This passage covers 29 T cell receptor beta chains from one sample sequenced in a study of regulatory T cells in long-lasting Graves disease (dated by TCRdb to about 2021). The time point label of this sample denotes: persistent/refractory GD, antithyroid drugs over 5 years with positive TRAb. For both TCR sequencing and RNA sequencing, RNA was extracted from PBMCs in TRIzol. The method was multiplex PCR. Instrument on record: Illumina HiSeq 4000. iRepertoire HTBI primers and Arm-PCR amplification of CDR3 regions were used to construct TCR beta libraries. TCRdb trimmed the raw reads at Q25, called clones with MiXCR and kept productive beta chains. Under each unique CDR3 protein, matching rows form one entry showing the most common genes and DNA. The sample data list 700,000 or so distinct CDR3 sequences, and 25% to 35% of these were observed just once. Under 55% of the sample rests with the top ten.

The sample was peripheral blood mononuclear cells (PBMCs), taken when the disease was refractory, from a patient treated with antithyroid drugs. The receptor source for this set is a female donor with Graves disease.

This clonotype was detected many times. The junction differs from germline at one of its ends, possibly a read error. V gene TRBV5-1 combines with J gene TRBJ1-2, with 8 bases aligning to TRBD1. Germline V CDR1 and CDR2: SGHRS, YFSETQ. This CDR3 is 14 amino acids long. CDR3 region: CASSPTGANYGYTF. In DNA form, the CDR3 reads TGTGCCAGCAGCCCGACAGGGGCTAACTATGGCTACACCTTC.

The chain uses TRBV20-1 and TRBJ1-5; possible D gene TRBD1, 5 bases. Per the germline V gene, CDR1 is DFQATT and CDR2 is SNEGSKA (reference sequence). V shed 4 bases and J shed 4 bases, with 11 bases lying between them. This CDR3 is 13 amino acids long. The DNA for the CDR3 is TGCAGTGCTACGGACAAGATAAATCAGCCCCAGCATTTT. It is translated as CSATDKINQPQHF.

This clonotype came up a few times. The chain employs TRBV4-1 and TRBJ1-1, with a tentative D call TRBD1 (5 bases). V gave up 5 bases and J gave up 3 bases, with 16 bases separating them. The CDR3 runs 15 residues. CDR1 and CDR2 from the germline V gene are MGHRA and YSYEKL. The CDR3 DNA reads TGCGCCAGCAGCTTTCCCGAGGGGAGAGACACTGAAGCTTTCTTT. Translated, it gives CASSFPEGRDTEAFF.

CDR3 protein: CSARVVSVMNTEAFF. CDR3 in DNA: TGCAGTGCTAGAGTGGTATCCGTTATGAACACTGAAGCTTTCTTT. The chain uses TRBV20-1 and TRBJ1-1; D is unclear. Germline V gene lookup returns CDR1 DFQATT and CDR2 SNEGSKA (reference sequence). V was clipped by 1 base and J by 0 bases, with 12 bases between them. The CDR3 covers 15 residues.

This clonotype was counted a single time. The CDR3 region is CASAQRPGTSGRTEQYF. The CDR3 DNA is TGTGCCAGCGCACAGAGACCCGGGACTAGCGGGAGGACCGAGCAGTACTTC. The chain combines TRBV11-2 with TRBJ2-7, with 15 bases that match TRBD2. Germline values: CDR1 SGHAT, CDR2 FQNNGV. Germline trimming cut 8 bases from V and 6 bases from J; bases unmatched to any gene: 14. The CDR3 length is 17 residues.

This clonotype was recorded a few times. The J gene is TRBJ2-7, the V gene TRBV27; 10 bases map to TRBD1. Germline V gene sequence: CDR1 MNHEY, CDR2 SMNVEV (reference sequence). Trimming removed 7 bases from V and 4 bases from J; junction bases left unmatched: 7. The CDR3 has 14 residues. Here the CDR3 DNA reads TGTGCCAGCAAGAGGGACAGGGGTTGGTACGAGCAGTACTTC. This codes for CASKRDRGWYEQYF.

This clonotype was seen more than once but under ten times. The chain combines TRBV19 with TRBJ1-2, with a tentative D call TRBD1 (6 bases). The CDR3 has 13 amino acids. Trimming shortened V by 3 bases and J by 8 bases, and 13 bases separated the two germline ends. Per the germline V gene, CDR1 is LNHDA and CDR2 is SQIVND (reference sequence). The CDR3 region has the DNA TGTGCCAGTAGTATCGAGGACAGAGGAGGCTACACCTTC. Its protein product is CASSIEDRGGYTF.

This sequence joins TRBV11-2 and TRBJ2-4, with 8 nucleotides matching TRBD2. There are 17 residues in the CDR3. The germline V gene encodes CDR1 SGHAT and CDR2 FQNNGV. Trimming at V came to 4 bases and at J to 0 bases, leaving 8 bases not matched to a gene. CDR3 DNA sequence: TGTGCCAGCAGCTCGATCCGGGGACTAGTAGCCAAAAACATTCAGTACTTC. The encoded protein is CASSSIRGLVAKNIQYF.

This chain connects TRBV20-1 to TRBJ2-7, with D possibly matching TRBD1 (6 bases). From germline, CDR1 is DFQATT and CDR2 SNEGSKA (reference sequence). Between the trimmed V and J ends, which lost 0 bases and 2 bases, there was a span of 14 bases. CDR3 length: 15 amino acids. The CDR3 here is CSARDPSTGPYEQYF. Written as DNA, the CDR3 is TGCAGTGCTAGAGATCCCTCGACAGGACCCTACGAGCAGTACTTC.

The chain combines TRBV5-5 with TRBJ1-1; perhaps TRBD1 as D (5 bases). Germline lookup yields CDR1 SGHKS and CDR2 YYEKEE (reference sequence). The length of the CDR3 is 13 residues. The V end was cut by 6 bases, the J end by 4 bases, with 13 bases between. The CDR3 loop reads CASTPQGGTEAFF. The CDR3 DNA reads TGTGCCAGCACCCCCCAGGGAGGCACTGAAGCTTTCTTT.

This clonotype was seen only a few times. The rearrangement uses TRBV19 and TRBJ1-2; TRBD1 might be the D (6 bases). The CDR3 is 12 residues long. The V end was cut by 11 bases, the J end by 7 bases, with 17 bases between. Germline lookup yields CDR1 LNHDA and CDR2 SQIVND (reference sequence). The CDR3 sequence: CAAETGYSGYTF. The CDR3 nucleotides read TGTGCCGCGGAGACAGGTTATAGTGGCTACACCTTC.

The chain has TRBV5-1 and TRBJ1-2; 7 positions match TRBD1. V was clipped by 0 bases and J by 3 bases; unmatched bases: 5. The CDR3 is 15 amino acids. The germline CDR1 and CDR2 sequences are SGHRS and YFSETQ. CDR3 nucleotide sequence: TGCGCCAGCAGCTTGGAGGGGACAGCCTACTATGGCTACACCTTC. Residues: CASSLEGTAYYGYTF.

Only a few counts were recorded for this clonotype. The V call is TRBV6-1, the J call TRBJ1-1; 7 nucleotides agree with TRBD1. From germline, CDR1 is MNHNS and CDR2 SASEGT. The CDR3 is 15 residues long. V trimming: 5 bases; J trimming: 6 bases; junction bases outside the gene matches: 12. In nucleotides, the CDR3 is TGTGCCAGCAGTAGGAAGACAGGGAGACCGGCTGAAGCTTTCTTT. Translation: CASSRKTGRPAEAFF.

The chain employs TRBV6-1 and TRBJ1-3, with D unclear. The CDR3 totals 15 residues. Germline CDR1 is MNHNS and CDR2 is SASEGT. V lost 5 bases and J 2 bases, leaving 13 bases between the germline ends. CDR3 residues: CASSTYGRTGNTIYF. DNA for the CDR3: TGTGCCAGCAGTACCTACGGACGGACTGGAAACACCATATATTTT.

The rearrangement links TRBV28 to TRBJ1-2; D is perhaps TRBD1 (6 bases). Germline loops: CDR1 MDHEN, CDR2 SYDVKM. This CDR3 has 17 amino acids. The germline V and J ends were trimmed by 6 bases and 8 bases, with 28 bases remaining between them. The CDR3 spells CASSLVGAQGRASGYTF. In DNA form, the CDR3 reads TGTGCCAGCAGCTTGGTAGGAGCACAGGGAAGGGCCTCAGGCTACACCTTC.

The chain combines TRBV10-3 with TRBJ2-7, with 9 bases matching TRBD1. V shed 6 bases and J 11 bases; nucleotides not matched to a gene: 14. The CDR3 consists of 14 residues. Germline V lookup: CDR1 ENHRY, CDR2 SYGVKD. CDR3 sequence reads: CAIRPRFTGGIEYF. The DNA for the CDR3 is TGTGCCATCAGACCTCGATTTACAGGGGGCATAGAGTACTTC.

This clonotype was recorded a few times. The CDR3 is CASSNSGTAGEKLFF. CDR3 DNA sequence: TGTGCCAGCAGCAACTCTGGGACAGCTGGTGAAAAACTGTTTTTT. This chain links TRBV28 with TRBJ1-4; TRBD1 matches at 7 bases. CDR1 and CDR2 from the germline V gene are MDHEN and SYDVKM. After removal of 6 bases from V and 7 bases from J, the junction contained 11 bases not matched to a gene. This CDR3 comprises 15 residues.

This clonotype has only a few counts. This chain connects TRBV7-9 to TRBJ2-5; 8 bases line up with TRBD2. The CDR3 totals 14 residues. Germline assignment: CDR1 SEHNR and CDR2 FQNEAQ (reference sequence). The V gene end was trimmed by 1 base and the J gene end by 4 bases; junction bases not matched to a gene: 2. The CDR3 here is CASSLVSGTETQYF. As DNA, the CDR3 is TGTGCCAGCAGCTTAGTTAGCGGGACAGAGACCCAGTACTTC. Full variable domain (missing parts from reference TRBV7-9 and TRBJ2-5): DTGVSQNPRHKITKRGQNVTFRCDPISEHNRLYWYRQTLGQGPEFLTYFQNEAQLEKSRLLSDRFSAERPKGSFSTLEIQRTEQGDSAMYLCASSLVSGTETQYFGPGTRLLVL.

The rearrangement links TRBV30 to TRBJ2-7; no clear D. Germline CDR1 reads GTSNPN; CDR2 reads SVGIG (reference sequence). There are 12 residues in the CDR3. V shed 2 bases and J shed 5 bases, with 10 bases lying between them. The CDR3 is CAWSLSLHEQYF. CDR3 sequence (DNA): TGTGCCTGGAGTTTGTCTTTACACGAGCAGTACTTC.

The sample holds many counts of this clonotype. The rearrangement uses TRBV28 and TRBJ1-2; tentative D call: TRBD1 (5 bases). Trimming stripped 7 bases from V and 0 bases from J, with 18 bases between. The germline V gene encodes CDR1 MDHEN and CDR2 SYDVKM. The CDR3 totals 16 residues. The CDR3 DNA follows: TGTGCCAGCACCCCGACAACCTTGGGGGCTAACTATGGCTACACCTTC. The encoded protein is CASTPTTLGANYGYTF.

This clonotype was seen a few times. The V and J genes are TRBV11-2 and TRBJ2-5; D is unclear. The V end lost 0 bases, the J end lost 2 bases, and 10 bases lay between the germline ends. Germline V lookup: CDR1 SGHAT, CDR2 FQNNGV. This CDR3 has 15 amino acids. The CDR3, as DNA: TGTGCCAGCAGCTTAGAGGGTTTCGGGCAAGAGACCCAGTACTTC. Protein: CASSLEGFGQETQYF.

In this sample, this clonotype turned up many times. In this CDR3 the conserved last residue, phenylalanine or tryptophan, is missing, so a read error is likely. The CDR3 DNA sequence: TGTGCCAGCAGCTTAGATCGTACAGGCAAAGCTTTCCTT. It translates to CASSLDRTGKAFL. The V and J genes are TRBV11-2 and TRBJ1-1, with D possibly being TRBD1 (5 bases). This CDR3 contains 13 residues. Trimming pared 0 bases from V and 9 bases from J, leaving 11 bases between. The V gene's germline CDR1 is SGHAT and CDR2 FQNNGV.

Regarding this clonotype: A clone one base away is much larger, so this may be a read error. The chain is built from TRBV7-2 and TRBJ2-1; D is perhaps TRBD2 (5 bases). The DNA end lines up better with TRBJ2-5; the J call may be wrong. Germline-derived CDR1 and CDR2 are SGHTA and FQGNSA. CDR3 length equals 13 residues. The CDR3, as DNA: TGTGCCAGCAGCTTGGACGGGGAAGAGACCCAGTACTTC. Encoded protein: CASSLDGEETQYF.

This chain links TRBV6-1 with TRBJ1-4, with 9 positions matching TRBD1. This CDR3 comprises 14 residues. V was pared by 3 bases and J by 8 bases, with 4 bases of the junction left unmatched. CDR1 and CDR2 from the germline V gene are MNHNS and SASEGT. The CDR3 region is CASSDTGGWEKLFF. The DNA for the CDR3 is TGTGCCAGCAGTGACACAGGGGGCTGGGAAAAACTGTTTTTT.

This clonotype was counted a few times. The chain employs TRBV28 and TRBJ1-4; D possibly corresponds to TRBD1 (5 bases). The CDR3 spans 14 residues. CDR1 is MDHEN and CDR2 is SYDVKM in the germline V gene. Trimming took off 7 bases at V and 9 bases at J, with 18 bases between the two ends. CDR3 sequence reads: CASTDPGTRQKLFF. Here the CDR3 DNA reads TGTGCCAGCACCGACCCCGGGACTCGGCAAAAACTGTTTTTT.

This clonotype was observed a handful of times. The chain joins TRBV27 to TRBJ2-2; 8 positions match TRBD1. The ends lost 6 bases at V and 9 bases at J; junction bases unmatched: 12. The CDR3 length is 15 residues. The germline V gene encodes CDR1 MNHEY and CDR2 SMNVEV (reference sequence). The CDR3 nucleotides are TGTGCCAGCAGGCAAGCCGGGACAGGACAGCGGGAGCTGTTTTTT. Translation: CASRQAGTGQRELFF.

The chain's CDR3 is CASSPGGLFGELFF. The CDR3 DNA reads TGTGCCAGCAGCCCAGGAGGGTTATTCGGGGAGCTGTTTTTT. The chain joins TRBV7-3 to TRBJ2-2; D is possibly TRBD2 (6 bases). Germline CDR1 is SGHTA and CDR2 is FQGTGA. The CDR3 consists of 14 residues. The V and J ends lost 5 bases and 7 bases respectively, with 14 bases between them. Complete variable domain (other parts from reference TRBV7-3 and TRBJ2-2): GAGVSQTPSNKVTEKGKYVELRCDPISGHTALYWYRQSLGQGPEFLIYFQGTGAADDSGLPNDRFFAVRPEGSVSTLKIQRTERGDSAVYLCASSPGGLFGELFFGEGSRLTVL.

The rearrangement uses TRBV14 and TRBJ2-7, with 11 bases that match TRBD2. This CDR3 has 15 amino acids. Germline CDR1 and CDR2: SGHDN and FVKESK. Unmatched junction bases numbered 8, after V lost 4 bases and J lost 6 bases. The CDR3 DNA follows: TGTGCCAGCAGCCGTATAGCGGGAGGGCCCTCCGAGCAGTACTTC. This codes for CASSRIAGGPSEQYF.

This clonotype was picked up a small number of times. The rearrangement uses TRBV20-1 and TRBJ2-7; 7 bases map to TRBD2. The CDR3 is made up of 14 amino acids. V gave up 1 base and J gave up 0 bases; unmatched junction bases: 3. Per germline, CDR1 DFQATT and CDR2 SNEGSKA (reference sequence). CDR3 in amino acids: CSARVGTNSYEQYF. The DNA of the CDR3 is TGCAGTGCTAGAGTAGGGACTAACTCCTACGAGCAGTACTTC.